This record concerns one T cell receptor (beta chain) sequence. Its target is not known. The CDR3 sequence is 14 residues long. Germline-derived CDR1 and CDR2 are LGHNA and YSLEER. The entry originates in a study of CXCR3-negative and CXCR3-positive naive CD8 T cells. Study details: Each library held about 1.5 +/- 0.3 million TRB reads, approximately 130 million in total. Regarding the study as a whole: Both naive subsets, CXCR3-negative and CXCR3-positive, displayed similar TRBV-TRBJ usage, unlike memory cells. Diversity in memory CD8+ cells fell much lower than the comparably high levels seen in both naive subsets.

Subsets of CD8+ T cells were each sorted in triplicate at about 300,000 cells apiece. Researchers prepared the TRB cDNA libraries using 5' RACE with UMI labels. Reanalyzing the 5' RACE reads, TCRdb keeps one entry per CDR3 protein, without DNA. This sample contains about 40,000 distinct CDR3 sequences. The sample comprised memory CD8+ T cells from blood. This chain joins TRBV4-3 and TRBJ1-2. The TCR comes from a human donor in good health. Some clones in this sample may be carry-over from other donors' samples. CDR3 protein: CASSQDFSYYGYTF.